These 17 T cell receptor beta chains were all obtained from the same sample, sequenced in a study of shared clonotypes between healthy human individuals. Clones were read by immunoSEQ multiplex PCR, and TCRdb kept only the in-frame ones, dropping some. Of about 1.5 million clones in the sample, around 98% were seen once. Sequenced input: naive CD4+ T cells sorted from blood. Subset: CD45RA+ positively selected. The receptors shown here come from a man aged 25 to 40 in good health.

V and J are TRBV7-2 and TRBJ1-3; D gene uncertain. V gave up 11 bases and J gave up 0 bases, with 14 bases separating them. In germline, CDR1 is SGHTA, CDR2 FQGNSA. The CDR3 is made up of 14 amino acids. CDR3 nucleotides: TGTGCCTCCGCGGGCAGGAGCTCTGGAAACACCATATATTTT. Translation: CASAGRSSGNTIYF.

CDR3 loop: CASSLAGVPSYEQYF. CDR3 DNA: TGTGCCAGCAGCTTAGCCGGGGTCCCCTCCTACGAGCAGTACTTC. The V call is TRBV7-9, the J call TRBJ2-7, with D possibly TRBD2 on 5 matching bases. Germline CDR1 SEHNR, CDR2 FQNEAQ (reference sequence). CDR3 length: 15 amino acids. V lost 0 bases, J lost 0 bases, and 9 bases lay in between.

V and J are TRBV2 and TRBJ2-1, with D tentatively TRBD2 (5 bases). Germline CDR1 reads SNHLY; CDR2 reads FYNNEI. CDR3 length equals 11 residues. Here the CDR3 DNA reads TGTGGAGGGAGTACCTACAATGAGCAGTTCTTC. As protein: CGGSTYNEQFF. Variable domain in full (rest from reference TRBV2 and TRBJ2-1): EPEVTQTPSHQVTQMGQEVILRCVPISNHLYFYWYRQILGQKVEFLVSFYNNEISEKSEIFDDQFSVERPDGSNFTLKIRSTKLEDSAMYFCGGSTYNEQFFGPGTRLTVL.

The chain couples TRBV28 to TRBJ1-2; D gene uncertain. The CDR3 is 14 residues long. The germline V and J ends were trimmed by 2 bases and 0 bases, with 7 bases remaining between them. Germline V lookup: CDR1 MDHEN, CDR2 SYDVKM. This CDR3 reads CASSLLGPNYGYTF. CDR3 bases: TGTGCCAGCAGTTTACTCGGACCTAACTATGGCTACACCTTC.

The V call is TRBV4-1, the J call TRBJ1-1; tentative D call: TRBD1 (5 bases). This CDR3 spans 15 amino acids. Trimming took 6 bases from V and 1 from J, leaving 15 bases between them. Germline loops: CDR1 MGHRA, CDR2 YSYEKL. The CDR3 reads CASSHPGNPNTEAFF. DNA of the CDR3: TGCGCCAGCAGTCACCCAGGGAATCCGAACACTGAAGCTTTCTTT.

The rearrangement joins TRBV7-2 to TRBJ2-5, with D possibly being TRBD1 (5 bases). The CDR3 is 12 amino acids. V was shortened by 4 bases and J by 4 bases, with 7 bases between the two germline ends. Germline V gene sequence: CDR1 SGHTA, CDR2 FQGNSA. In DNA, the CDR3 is TGTGCCAGCAGCTCAACAGGAGAGACCCAGTACTTC. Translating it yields CASSSTGETQYF.

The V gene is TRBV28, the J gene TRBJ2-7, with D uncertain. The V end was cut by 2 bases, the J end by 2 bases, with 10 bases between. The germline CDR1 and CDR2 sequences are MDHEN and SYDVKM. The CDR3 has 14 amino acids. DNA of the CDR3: TGTGCCAGCAGTTTAAACAGTGATCCCTACGAGCAGTACTTC. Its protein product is CASSLNSDPYEQYF.

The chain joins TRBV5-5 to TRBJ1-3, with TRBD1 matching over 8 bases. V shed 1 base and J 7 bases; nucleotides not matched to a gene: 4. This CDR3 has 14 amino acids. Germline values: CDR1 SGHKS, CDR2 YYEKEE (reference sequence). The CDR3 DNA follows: TGTGCCAGCAGCTTGAACAGGGGGTGGAACACCATATATTTT. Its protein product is CASSLNRGWNTIYF. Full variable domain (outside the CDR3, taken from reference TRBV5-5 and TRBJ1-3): DAGVTQSPTHLIKTRGQQVTLRCSPISGHKSVSWYQQVLGQGPQFIFQYYEKEERGRGNFPDRFSARQFPNYSSELNVNALLLGDSALYLCASSLNRGWNTIYFGEGSWLTVV.

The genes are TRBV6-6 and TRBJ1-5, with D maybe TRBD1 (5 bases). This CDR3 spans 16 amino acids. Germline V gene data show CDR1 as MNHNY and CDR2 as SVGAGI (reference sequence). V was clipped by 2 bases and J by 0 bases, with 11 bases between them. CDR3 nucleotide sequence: TGTGCCAGCAGTTACATTGTAGGGGCTAGCAATCAGCCCCAGCATTTT. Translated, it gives CASSYIVGASNQPQHF.

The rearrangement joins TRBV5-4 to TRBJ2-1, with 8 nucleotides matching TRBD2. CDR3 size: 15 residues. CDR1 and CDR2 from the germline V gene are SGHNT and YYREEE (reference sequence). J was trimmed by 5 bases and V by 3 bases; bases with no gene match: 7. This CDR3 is CASSSGTSRNNEQFF. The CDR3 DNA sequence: TGTGCCAGCAGCTCCGGGACTAGTAGGAACAATGAGCAGTTCTTC. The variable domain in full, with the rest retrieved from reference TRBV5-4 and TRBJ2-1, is ETGVTQSPTHLIKTRGQQVTLRCSSQSGHNTVSWYQQALGQGPQFIFQYYREEENGRGNFPPRFSGLQFPNYSSELNVNALELDDSALYLCASSSGTSRNNEQFFGPGTRLTVL.

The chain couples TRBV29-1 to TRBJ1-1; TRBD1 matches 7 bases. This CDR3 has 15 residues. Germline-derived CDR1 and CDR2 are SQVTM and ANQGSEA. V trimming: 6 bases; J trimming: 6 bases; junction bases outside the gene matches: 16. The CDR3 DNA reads TGCAGCGTGTCGTATCCCCGGGACAGTGTGGCTGAAGCTTTCTTT. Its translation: CSVSYPRDSVAEAFF.

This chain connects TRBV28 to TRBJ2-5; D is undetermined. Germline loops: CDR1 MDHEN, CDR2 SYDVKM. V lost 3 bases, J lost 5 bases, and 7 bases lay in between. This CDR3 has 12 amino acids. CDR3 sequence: CASSFTRETQYF. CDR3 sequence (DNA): TGTGCCAGCAGTTTTACAAGGGAGACCCAGTACTTC.

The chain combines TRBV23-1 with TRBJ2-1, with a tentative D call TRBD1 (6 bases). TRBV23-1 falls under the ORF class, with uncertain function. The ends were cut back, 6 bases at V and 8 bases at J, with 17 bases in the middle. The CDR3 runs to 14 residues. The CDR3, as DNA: TGCGCCAGCAGCCAGACCAGTTGGGGGCATGAGCAGTTCTTC. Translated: CASSQTSWGHEQFF.

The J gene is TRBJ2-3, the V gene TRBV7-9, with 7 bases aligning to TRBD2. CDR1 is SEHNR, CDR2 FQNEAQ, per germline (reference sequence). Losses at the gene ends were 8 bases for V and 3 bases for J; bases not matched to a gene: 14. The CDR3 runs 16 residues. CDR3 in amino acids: CASATVPGGLTDTQYF. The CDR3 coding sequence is TGTGCCAGCGCCACAGTCCCGGGGGGACTTACAGATACGCAGTATTTT.

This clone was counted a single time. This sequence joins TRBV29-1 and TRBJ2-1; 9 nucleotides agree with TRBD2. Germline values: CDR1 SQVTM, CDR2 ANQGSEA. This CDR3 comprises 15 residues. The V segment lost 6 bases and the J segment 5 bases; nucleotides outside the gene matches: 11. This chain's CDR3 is CSVGLRLAENNEQFF. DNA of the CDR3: TGCAGCGTGGGACTGCGACTAGCGGAAAACAATGAGCAGTTCTTC.

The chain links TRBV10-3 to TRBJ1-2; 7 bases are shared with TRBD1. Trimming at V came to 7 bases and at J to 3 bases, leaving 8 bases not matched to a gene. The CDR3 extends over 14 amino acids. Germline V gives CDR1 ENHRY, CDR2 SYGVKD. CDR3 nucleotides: TGTGCCATCACCAAGGGGACAGTCGACTATGGCTACACCTTC. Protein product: CAITKGTVDYGYTF.

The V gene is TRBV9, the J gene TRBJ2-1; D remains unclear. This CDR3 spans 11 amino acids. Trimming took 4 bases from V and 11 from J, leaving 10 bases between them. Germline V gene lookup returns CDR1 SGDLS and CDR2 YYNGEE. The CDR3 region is CASSLTGQQFF. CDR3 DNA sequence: TGTGCCAGCAGCTTAACGGGTCAGCAGTTCTTC.